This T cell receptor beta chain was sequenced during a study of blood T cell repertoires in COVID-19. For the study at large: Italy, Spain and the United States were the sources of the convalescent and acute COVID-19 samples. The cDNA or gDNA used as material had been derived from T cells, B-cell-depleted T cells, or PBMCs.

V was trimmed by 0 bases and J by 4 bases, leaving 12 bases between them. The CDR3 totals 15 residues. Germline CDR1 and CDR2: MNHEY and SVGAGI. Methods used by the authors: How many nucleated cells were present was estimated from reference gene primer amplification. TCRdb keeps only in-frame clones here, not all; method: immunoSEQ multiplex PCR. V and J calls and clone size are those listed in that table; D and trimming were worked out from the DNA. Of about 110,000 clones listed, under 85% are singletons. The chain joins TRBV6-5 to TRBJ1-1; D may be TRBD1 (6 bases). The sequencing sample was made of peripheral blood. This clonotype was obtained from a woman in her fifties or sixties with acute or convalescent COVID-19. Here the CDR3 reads CASSYSPTGATEAFF. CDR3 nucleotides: TGTGCCAGCAGTTACTCACCGACAGGTGCCACTGAAGCTTTCTTT.